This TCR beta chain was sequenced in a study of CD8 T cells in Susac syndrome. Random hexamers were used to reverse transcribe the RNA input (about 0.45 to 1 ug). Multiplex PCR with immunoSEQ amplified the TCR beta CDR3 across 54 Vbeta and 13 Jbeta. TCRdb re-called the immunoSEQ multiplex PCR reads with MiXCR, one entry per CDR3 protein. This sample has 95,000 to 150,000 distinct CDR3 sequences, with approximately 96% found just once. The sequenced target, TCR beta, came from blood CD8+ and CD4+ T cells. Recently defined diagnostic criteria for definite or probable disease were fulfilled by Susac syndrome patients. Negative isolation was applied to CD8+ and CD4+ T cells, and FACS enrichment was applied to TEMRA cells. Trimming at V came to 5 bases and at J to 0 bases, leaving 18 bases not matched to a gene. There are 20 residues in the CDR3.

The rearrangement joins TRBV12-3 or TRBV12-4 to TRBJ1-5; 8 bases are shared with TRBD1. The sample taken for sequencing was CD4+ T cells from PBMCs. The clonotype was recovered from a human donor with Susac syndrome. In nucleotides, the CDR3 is TGTGCCAGCAGTCCTACATGGTCGACGGACAGGGCCTCTAGCAATCAGCCCCAGCATTTT. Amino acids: CASSPTWSTDRASSNQPQHF.